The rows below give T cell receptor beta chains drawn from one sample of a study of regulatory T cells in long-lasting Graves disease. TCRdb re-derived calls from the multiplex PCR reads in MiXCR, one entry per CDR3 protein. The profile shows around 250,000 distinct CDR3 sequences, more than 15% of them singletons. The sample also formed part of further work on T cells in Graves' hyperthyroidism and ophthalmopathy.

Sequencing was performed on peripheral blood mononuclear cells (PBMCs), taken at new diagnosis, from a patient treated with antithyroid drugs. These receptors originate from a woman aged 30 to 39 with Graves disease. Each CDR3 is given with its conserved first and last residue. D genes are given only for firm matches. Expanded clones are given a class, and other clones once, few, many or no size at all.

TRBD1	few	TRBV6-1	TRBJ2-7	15	TGTGCCAGCAGTGAATTCGGGACAGGGATTTACGAGCAGTACTTC	CASSEFGTGIYEQYF
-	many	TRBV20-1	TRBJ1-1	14	TGCAGTGCGAGCAAGGGACGGGTGAACACTGAAGCTTTCTTT	CSASKGRVNTEAFF
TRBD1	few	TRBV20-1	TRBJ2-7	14	TGCAGTGCTACTCTGACAGGGGGGACCTACGAGCAGTACTTC	CSATLTGGTYEQYF
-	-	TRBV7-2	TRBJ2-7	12	TGTGCCAGCAGCTCGGCTTTCTACGAGCAGTACTTC	CASSSAFYEQYF
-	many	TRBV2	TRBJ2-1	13	TGTGCCAGCAGGCCCCCCGGGGAGTATGAGCAGTTCTTC	CASRPPGEYEQFF
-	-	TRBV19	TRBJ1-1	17	TGTGCCAGTAGAAGATATTATCTTGGTCAACAAAACACTGAAGCTTTCTTT	CASRRYYLGQQNTEAFF
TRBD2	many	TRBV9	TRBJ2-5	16	TGTGCCAGCAGCGTCACTAGCGGGGATGGGGCAGAGACCCAGTACTTC	CASSVTSGDGAETQYF
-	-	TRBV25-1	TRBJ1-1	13	TGTGCCAGCAAAACAGGAAGGGACACTGAAGCTTTCTTT	CASKTGRDTEAFF
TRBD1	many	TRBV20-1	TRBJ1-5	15	TGCAGTGCCACCGGGACAGGGCGTAGCAATCAGCCCCAGCATTTT	CSATGTGRSNQPQHF
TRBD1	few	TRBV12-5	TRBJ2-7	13	TGTGCTAGTGACCGGACAGGGTACTACGAGCAGTACTTC	CASDRTGYYEQYF
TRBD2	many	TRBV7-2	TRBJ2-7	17	TGTGCCAGCAGCTTAGCCCCGGGTAGCGGGGGATCGTACGAGCAGTACTTC	CASSLAPGSGGSYEQYF
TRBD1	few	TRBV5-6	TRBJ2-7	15	TGTGCCAGCAGCTCCCGGGACAGGACGGTCTACGAGCAGTACTTC	CASSSRDRTVYEQYF
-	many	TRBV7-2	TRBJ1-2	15	TGTGCCAGCAGCTTAGGGGGTTCCGGATCTGTGGGCTACACCTTC	CASSLGGSGSVGYTF
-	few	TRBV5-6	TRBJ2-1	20	TGTGCCAGCAGCTTCATCCTCGGGCTAGCCCCCCGGAGGGGCTACAATGAGCAGTTCTTC	CASSFILGLAPRRGYNEQFF
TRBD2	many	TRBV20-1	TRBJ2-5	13	TGCAGTGCCCAGAGCGGGGGCCAAGAGACCCAGTACTTC	CSAQSGGQETQYF
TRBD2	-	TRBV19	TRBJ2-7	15	TGTGCCAGTACCCGGACTAGCGGGAGCTCCTACGAGCAGTACTTC	CASTRTSGSSYEQYF
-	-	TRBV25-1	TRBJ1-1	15	TGTGCCAGCAGACCTCGGGACTCTTCTACCACTGAAGCTTTCTTT	CASRPRDSSTTEAFF
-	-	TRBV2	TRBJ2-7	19	TGTGCCAGCAGTGTGGACCGGGCCTTTTGGGGGGGACATTCTCCCGAGCAGTACTTC	CASSVDRAFWGGHSPEQYF
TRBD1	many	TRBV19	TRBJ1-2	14	TGTGCCAGTAGCCGGACAGGCGAGATTTATGGCTACACCTTC	CASSRTGEIYGYTF
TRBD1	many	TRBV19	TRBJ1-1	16	TGTGCCAGTAGTCCCGGGACAGGAGTGCTCGTTGCTGAAGCTTTCTTT	CASSPGTGVLVAEAFF
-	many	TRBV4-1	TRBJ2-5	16	TGTGCCAGCAGCCAACGCGGGGCAGGGGATCAAGAGACCCAGTACTTC	CASSQRGAGDQETQYF
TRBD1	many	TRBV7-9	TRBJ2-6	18	TGTGCCAGCAGCTTAGCCCTCAGGGGGCGCAGAGGGGCCAACGTCCTGACTTTC	CASSLALRGRRGANVLTF
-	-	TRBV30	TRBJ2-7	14	TGTGCCTGGAGTGTCGAGGGGCAGGGCATCGAGCAGTACTTC	CAWSVEGQGIEQYF
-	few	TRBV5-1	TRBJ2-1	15	TGCGCCAGCAGCCCGGACGGCGGCTCCTACAATGAGCAGTTCTTC	CASSPDGGSYNEQFF
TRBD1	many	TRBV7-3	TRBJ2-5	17	TGTGCCAGCAGCTTATTGGGGCGGGACAGGGGACGAGAGACCCAGTACTTC	CASSLLGRDRGRETQYF
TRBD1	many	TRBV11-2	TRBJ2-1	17	TGTGCCAGCAGCACCTACCGGACAGGGCAAACCTACAATGAGCAGTTCTTC	CASSTYRTGQTYNEQFF
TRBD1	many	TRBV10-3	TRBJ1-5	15	TGTGCCATCAGTGACCCGGGGGACAGAGGCCAGCCCCAGCATTTT	CAISDPGDRGQPQHF
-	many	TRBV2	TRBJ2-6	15	TGTGCCAGCAGTGTCAGTTTCTCTGGGGCCAACGTCCTGACTTTC	CASSVSFSGANVLTF
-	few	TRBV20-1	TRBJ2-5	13	TGCAGTGCTAAACAAACAGGCCAAGAGACCCAGTACTTC	CSAKQTGQETQYF
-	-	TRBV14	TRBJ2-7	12	TGTGCCAGCAGCCCCGATCTCAACGAGCAGTACTTC	CASSPDLNEQYF
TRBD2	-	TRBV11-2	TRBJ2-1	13	TGTGCCAGCAGCCCGGGACTAGTAGGCGAGCAGTTCTTC	CASSPGLVGEQFF
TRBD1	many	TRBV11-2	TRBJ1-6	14	TGTGCCAGCAGCTCGGGGACAGACAATTCACCCCTCCACTTT	CASSSGTDNSPLHF
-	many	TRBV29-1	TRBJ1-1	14	TGCAGCGTTGAAGAATGGAGGGATGGCACTGAAGCTTTCTTT	CSVEEWRDGTEAFF
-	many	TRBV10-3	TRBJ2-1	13	TGTGCCATCAGTGTTGGGGGTCCGAATGAGCAGTTCTTC	CAISVGGPNEQFF
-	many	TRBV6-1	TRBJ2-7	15	TGTGCCAGCGGGCGCGGGATACCGGAGTACTACGAGCAGTACTTC	CASGRGIPEYYEQYF
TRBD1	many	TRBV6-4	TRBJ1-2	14	TGTGCCAGCAGTTACGAGGACAGGGTCCATGGCTACACCTTC	CASSYEDRVHGYTF
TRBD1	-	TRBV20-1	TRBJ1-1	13	TGCAGTGCCGGACAGGGGAGGGAGACTGAAGCTTTCTTT	CSAGQGRETEAFF
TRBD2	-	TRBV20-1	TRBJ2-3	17	TGCAGTGCTCCGGGGACTAGCGGGGGGGCAATTTTGGATACGCAGTATTTT	CSAPGTSGGAILDTQYF
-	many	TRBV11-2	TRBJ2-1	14	TGTGCCAGCAGCCCCCGAAGGGGCTCGAATGAGCAGTTCTTC	CASSPRRGSNEQFF
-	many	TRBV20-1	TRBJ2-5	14	TGCAGTGCTTCCCCGAGGGGCAGGGCGGAGACCCAGTACTTC	CSASPRGRAETQYF
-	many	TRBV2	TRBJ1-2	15	TGTGCCAGCCCTCGGTATCCCGAAGCTAACTATGGCTACACCTTC	CASPRYPEANYGYTF
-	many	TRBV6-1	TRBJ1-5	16	TGTGCCAGCAGGAGAGGAGGGATGGGGAGCAATCAGCCCCAGCATTTT	CASRRGGMGSNQPQHF
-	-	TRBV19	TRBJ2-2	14	TGTGCCACTGAGGCGGGAAGAGTCTCCGGGGAGCTGTTTTTT	CATEAGRVSGELFF
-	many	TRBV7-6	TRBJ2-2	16	TGTGCCAGCAGCTTAGGGGGGGCACCGAACACCGGGGAGCTGTTTTTT	CASSLGGAPNTGELFF
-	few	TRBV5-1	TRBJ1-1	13	TGCGCCTGCAGCTTGGGGGGGAACACTGAAGCTTTCTTT	CACSLGGNTEAFF
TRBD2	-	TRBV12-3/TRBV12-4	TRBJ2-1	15	TGTGCCAGCAGTTCGACTAGCGGGGGGGGAAATGAGCAGTTCTTC	CASSSTSGGGNEQFF
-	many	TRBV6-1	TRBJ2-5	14	TGTGCCAGCAGTCGAGCGGGCCCGGGCGGGACCCAGTACTTC	CASSRAGPGGTQYF
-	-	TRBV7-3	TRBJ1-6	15	TGTGCCAGCAGCTCTCAGTTATCCTATAATTCACCCCTCCACTTT	CASSSQLSYNSPLHF
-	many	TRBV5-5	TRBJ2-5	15	TGTGCCAGCAGCTCGACCGGGACTGGGTTGGAGACCCAGTACTTC	CASSSTGTGLETQYF